Reported below is one T cell receptor beta chain. These data come from a study of blood T cell repertoires in COVID-19. The data were produced by immunoSEQ multiplex PCR, yet TCRdb's version contains in-frame clones alone and is incomplete. The sample comprises over 150,000 clones, 88% of which are singletons, and roughly 8.6% rests with the top ten. CDR1 is ENHRY and CDR2 is SYGVKD in the germline V gene. This CDR3 region has 12 residues. After removal of 8 bases from V and 3 bases from J, the junction contained 1 base not matched to a gene. This receptor was identified in a young woman who had recovered from COVID-19. V and J are TRBV10-3 and TRBJ2-1; 7 bases agree with TRBD2. Sample: PBMCs or T cells enriched from blood (not recorded which). The CDR3 protein is CAIGLDYNEQFF. The CDR3 coding sequence is TGTGCCATCGGACTAGACTACAATGAGCAGTTCTTC.